This TCR beta chain appears in the sequencing data of a study of CXCR3-negative and CXCR3-positive naive CD8 T cells. Study-level points and caveats: Similar TRBV-TRBJ usage characterized naive CXCR3-negative and CXCR3-positive cells; memory cells differed. Diversity in memory CD8+ cells fell much lower than the comparably high levels seen in both naive subsets.

A remark on this clonotype: Its antigen is unidentified.

CDR3 size: 15 residues. Germline CDR1 LGHNA, CDR2 YSLEER. The naive CD8+ gate required CD45RO-CCR7+CD27+CD95- phenotype. Researchers prepared the TRB cDNA libraries using 5' RACE with UMI labels. Each CDR3 protein gets one entry in TCRdb, which reprocessed the 5' RACE reads and gives no DNA. The sample table includes about 130,000 distinct CDR3 sequences. The sample comprised naive CXCR3- CD8+ T cells from blood. Subset noted: CD45RO-CCR7+CD27+CD95- naive CD8+ T cells lacking CXCR3 (TNR3-). The chain employs TRBV4-3 and TRBJ2-7; TCRdb's D call, TRBD1, is unchecked because there is no DNA. The sequence derives from a human donor in good health. Some clones in this sample may be carry-over from other donors' samples. This CDR3 reads CASSQRRGAPYEQYF.